This T cell receptor (beta chain) was identified in a study of T cell responses to AZD1222 COVID-19 vaccine. V gave up 0 bases and J gave up 10 bases; unmatched junction bases: 5. Looked up from germline, CDR1 is WNHNN and CDR2 is SYGVQD (reference sequence). The CDR3 is made up of 13 amino acids. Here immunoSEQ multiplex PCR was the method, and the copy in TCRdb shows in-frame clones only, minus some. The sample has 95,000 to 110,000 clones; around 90% are singletons. As to this clone: What it binds is unknown.

Broader study findings: Vaccine-associated CD4 TCRs ranged over spike, dominating at 160-218 and 743-854. The donor cohort was predominantly white British with a female majority, and clonal diversity may have been underestimated.

V gene TRBV10-1 combines with J gene TRBJ1-1; 7 positions match TRBD1. This sample comprised peripheral blood, obtained on day 0 of AZD1222 vaccination. This sequence originates from an adult in good health. The CDR3 nucleotides read TGCGCCAGCAGTGAGTCTAGGAACAGGGGAGCTTTCTTT. Translated: CASSESRNRGAFF.